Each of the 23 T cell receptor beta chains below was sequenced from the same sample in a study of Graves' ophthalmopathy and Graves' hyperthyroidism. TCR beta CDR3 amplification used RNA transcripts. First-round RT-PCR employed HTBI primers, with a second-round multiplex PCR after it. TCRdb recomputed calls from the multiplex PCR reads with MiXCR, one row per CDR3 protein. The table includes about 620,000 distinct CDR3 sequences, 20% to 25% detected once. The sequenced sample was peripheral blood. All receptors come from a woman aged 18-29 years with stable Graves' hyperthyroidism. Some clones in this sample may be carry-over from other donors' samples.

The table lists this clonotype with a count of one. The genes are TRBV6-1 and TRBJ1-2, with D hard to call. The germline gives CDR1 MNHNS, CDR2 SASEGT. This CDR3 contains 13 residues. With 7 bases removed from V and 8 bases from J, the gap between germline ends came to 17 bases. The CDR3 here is CASTTSDPGGYTF. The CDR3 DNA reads TGTGCCAGCACTACCTCAGACCCGGGAGGCTACACCTTC.

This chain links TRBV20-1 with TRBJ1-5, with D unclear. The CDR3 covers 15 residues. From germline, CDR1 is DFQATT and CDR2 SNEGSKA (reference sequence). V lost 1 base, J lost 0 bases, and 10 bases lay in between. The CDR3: CSARGSAHSNQPQHF. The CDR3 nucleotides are TGCAGTGCTAGAGGATCAGCCCATAGCAATCAGCCCCAGCATTTT.

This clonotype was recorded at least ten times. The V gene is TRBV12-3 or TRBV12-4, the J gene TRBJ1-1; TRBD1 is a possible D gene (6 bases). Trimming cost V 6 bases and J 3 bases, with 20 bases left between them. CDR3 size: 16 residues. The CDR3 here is CASRGRGNYMDTEAFF. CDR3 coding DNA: TGTGCCAGCAGGGGGAGGGGGAACTACATGGACACTGAAGCTTTCTTT.

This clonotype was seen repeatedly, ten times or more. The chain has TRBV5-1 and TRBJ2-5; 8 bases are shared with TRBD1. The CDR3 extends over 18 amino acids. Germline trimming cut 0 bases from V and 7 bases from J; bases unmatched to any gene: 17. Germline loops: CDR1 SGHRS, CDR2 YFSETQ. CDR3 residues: CASSLAGQGALLEGTQYF. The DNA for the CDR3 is TGCGCCAGCAGCTTGGCCGGGCAGGGGGCCCTATTGGAAGGGACCCAGTACTTC.

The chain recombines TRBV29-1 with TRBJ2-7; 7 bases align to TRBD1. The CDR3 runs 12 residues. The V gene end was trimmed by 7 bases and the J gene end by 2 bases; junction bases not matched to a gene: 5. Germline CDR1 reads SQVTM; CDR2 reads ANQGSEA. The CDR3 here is CSGGQATYEQYF. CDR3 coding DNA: TGCAGCGGCGGACAGGCAACCTACGAGCAGTACTTC.

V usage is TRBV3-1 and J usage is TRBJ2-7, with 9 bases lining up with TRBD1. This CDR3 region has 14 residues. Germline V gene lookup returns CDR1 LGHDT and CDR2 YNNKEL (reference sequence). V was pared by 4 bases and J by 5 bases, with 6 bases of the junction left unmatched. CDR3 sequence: CASSPLGTGNEQYF. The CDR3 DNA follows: TGTGCCAGCAGCCCCTTGGGGACAGGGAACGAGCAGTACTTC.

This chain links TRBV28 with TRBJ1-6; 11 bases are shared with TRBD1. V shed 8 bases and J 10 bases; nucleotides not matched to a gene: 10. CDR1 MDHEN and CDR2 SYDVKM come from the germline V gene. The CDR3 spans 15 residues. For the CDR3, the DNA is TGTGCCAGCCTACTAGGGACAGGGGGTATCTCACCCCTCCACTTT. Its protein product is CASLLGTGGISPLHF.

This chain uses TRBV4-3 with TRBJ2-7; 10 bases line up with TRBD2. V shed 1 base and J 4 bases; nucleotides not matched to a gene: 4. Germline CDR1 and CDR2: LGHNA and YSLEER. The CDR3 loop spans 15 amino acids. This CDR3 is CASSQAIAGGYEQYF. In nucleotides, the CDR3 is TGCGCCAGCAGCCAAGCCATAGCGGGAGGTTACGAGCAGTACTTC.

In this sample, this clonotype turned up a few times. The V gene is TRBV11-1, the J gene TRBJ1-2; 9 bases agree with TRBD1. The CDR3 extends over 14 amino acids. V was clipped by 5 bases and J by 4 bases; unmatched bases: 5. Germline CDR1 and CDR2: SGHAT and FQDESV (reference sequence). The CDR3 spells CASSGTGRGYGYTF. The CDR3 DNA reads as TGTGCCAGCAGCGGGACAGGGAGAGGCTATGGCTACACCTTC.

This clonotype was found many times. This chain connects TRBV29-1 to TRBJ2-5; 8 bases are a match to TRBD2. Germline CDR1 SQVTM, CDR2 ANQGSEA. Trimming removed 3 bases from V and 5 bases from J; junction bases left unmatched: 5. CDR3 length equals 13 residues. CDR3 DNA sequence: TGCAGCGTTGATCGGGGGGGCGGGGAGACCCAGTACTTC. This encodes CSVDRGGGETQYF.

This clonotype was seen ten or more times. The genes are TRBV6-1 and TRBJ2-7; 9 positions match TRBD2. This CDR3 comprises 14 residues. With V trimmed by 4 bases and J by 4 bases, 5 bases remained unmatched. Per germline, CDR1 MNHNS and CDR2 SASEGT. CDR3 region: CASSGTSDLYEQYF. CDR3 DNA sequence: TGTGCCAGCAGTGGGACTAGCGATTTGTACGAGCAGTACTTC.

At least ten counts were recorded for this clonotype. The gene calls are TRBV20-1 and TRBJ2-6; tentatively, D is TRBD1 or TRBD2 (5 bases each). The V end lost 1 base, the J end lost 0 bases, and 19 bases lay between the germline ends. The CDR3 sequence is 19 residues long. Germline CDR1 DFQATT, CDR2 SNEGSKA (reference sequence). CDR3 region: CSARVGGRDVNSGANVLTF. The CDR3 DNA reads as TGCAGTGCTAGAGTCGGTGGCCGGGACGTCAACTCTGGGGCCAACGTCCTGACTTTC.

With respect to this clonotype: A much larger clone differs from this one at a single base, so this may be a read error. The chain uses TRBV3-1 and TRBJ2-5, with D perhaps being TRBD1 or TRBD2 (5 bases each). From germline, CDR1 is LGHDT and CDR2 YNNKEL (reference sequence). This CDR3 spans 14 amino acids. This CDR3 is CASSSRDVQETRYF. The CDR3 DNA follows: TGTGCCAGCAGCTCCCGGGACGTCCAAGAGACCCGGTACTTC.

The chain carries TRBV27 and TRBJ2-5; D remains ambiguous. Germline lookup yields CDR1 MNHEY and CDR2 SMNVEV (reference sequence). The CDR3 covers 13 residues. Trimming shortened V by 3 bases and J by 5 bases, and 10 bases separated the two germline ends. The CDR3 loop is CASSFSRRETQYF. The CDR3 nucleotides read TGTGCCAGCAGTTTCTCTAGAAGGGAGACCCAGTACTTC.

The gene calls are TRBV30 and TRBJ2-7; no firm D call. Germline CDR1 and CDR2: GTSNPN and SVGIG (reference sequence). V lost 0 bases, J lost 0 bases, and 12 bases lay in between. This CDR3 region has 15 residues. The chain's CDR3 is CAWSVGRTSSYEQYF. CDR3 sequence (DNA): TGTGCCTGGAGTGTTGGACGGACGAGCTCCTACGAGCAGTACTTC.

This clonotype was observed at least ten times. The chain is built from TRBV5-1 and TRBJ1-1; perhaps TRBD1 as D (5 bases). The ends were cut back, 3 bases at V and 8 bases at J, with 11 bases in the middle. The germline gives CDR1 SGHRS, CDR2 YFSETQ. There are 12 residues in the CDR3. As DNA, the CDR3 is TGCGCCAGCAGCTGGGCCGGGGACGAAGCTTTCTTT. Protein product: CASSWAGDEAFF.

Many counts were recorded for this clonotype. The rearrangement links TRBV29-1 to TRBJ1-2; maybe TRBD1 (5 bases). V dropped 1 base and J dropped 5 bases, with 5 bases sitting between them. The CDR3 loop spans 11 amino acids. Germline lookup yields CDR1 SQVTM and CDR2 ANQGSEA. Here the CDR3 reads CSVEGGYGYTF. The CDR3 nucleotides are TGCAGCGTTGAAGGGGGGTATGGCTACACCTTC.

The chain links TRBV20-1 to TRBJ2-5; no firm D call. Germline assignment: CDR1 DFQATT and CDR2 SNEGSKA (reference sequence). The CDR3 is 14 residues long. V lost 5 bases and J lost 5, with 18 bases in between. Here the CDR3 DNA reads TGCAGTGCTGCCTTAACCGGGCAGAGTGAGACCCAGTACTTC. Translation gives CSAALTGQSETQYF.

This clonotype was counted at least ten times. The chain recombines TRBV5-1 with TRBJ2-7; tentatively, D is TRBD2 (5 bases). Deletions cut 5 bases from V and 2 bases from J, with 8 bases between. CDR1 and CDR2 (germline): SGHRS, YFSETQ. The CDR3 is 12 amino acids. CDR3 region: CASSEGTYEQYF. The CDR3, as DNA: TGCGCCAGCAGTGAGGGAACCTACGAGCAGTACTTC. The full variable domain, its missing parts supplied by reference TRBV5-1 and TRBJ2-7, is KAGVTQTPRYLIKTRGQQVTLSCSPISGHRSVSWYQQTPGQGLQFLFEYFSETQRNKGNFPGRFSGRQFSNSRSEMNVSTLELGDSALYLCASSEGTYEQYFGPGTRLTVT.

Here the CDR3 DNA reads TGTGCCAGCAGTGAAGAAGGGGGGGCCGGGGAGACCCAGTACTTC. It yields the protein CASSEEGGAGETQYF. The J gene is TRBJ2-5, the V gene TRBV25-1; the D gene is possibly TRBD2 (7 bases). CDR3 length: 15 residues. Germline lookup yields CDR1 MGHDK and CDR2 SYGVNS. V dropped 2 bases and J dropped 5 bases, with 15 bases sitting between them. The variable domain in full, with the rest retrieved from reference TRBV25-1 and TRBJ2-5, is EADIYQTPRYLVIGTGKKITLECSQTMGHDKMYWYQQDPGMELHLIHYSYGVNSTEKGDLSSESTVSRIRTEHFPLTLESARPSHTSQYLCASSEEGGAGETQYFGPGTRLLVL.

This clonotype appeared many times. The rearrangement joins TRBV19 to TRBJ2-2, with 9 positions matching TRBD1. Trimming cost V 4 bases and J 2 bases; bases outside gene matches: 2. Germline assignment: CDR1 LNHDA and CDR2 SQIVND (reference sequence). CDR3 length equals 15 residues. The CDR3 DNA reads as TGTGCCAGTAGTAAGGACAGGGGAAACACCGGGGAGCTGTTTTTT. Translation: CASSKDRGNTGELFF.

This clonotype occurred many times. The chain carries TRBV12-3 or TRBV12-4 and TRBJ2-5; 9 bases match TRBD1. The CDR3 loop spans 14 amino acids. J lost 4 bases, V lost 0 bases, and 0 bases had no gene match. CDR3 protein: CASSLADRGETQYF. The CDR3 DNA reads TGTGCCAGCAGTTTAGCGGACAGGGGAGAGACCCAGTACTTC.

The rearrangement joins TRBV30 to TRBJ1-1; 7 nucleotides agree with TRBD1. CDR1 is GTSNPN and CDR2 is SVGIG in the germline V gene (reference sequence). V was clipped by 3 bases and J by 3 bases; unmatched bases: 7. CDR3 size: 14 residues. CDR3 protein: CAWSLQGRDTEAFF. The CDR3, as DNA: TGTGCCTGGAGCCTACAGGGGCGGGACACTGAAGCTTTCTTT.